These 19 T cell receptor beta chains were sequenced from one sample in a study of blood T cell repertoires in COVID-19 (dated by TCRdb to 2018 to 2020). Libraries were made using the immunoSEQ multiplex PCR assay. TCRdb mirrors the immuneACCESS table, restricted to in-frame sequences. Some clones are absent from its copies; in checked studies, under half trace to an unresolved V gene, and the reason for the others is unknown. In all, the sample holds approximately 56,000 clones, and around 81% of those were seen once. Around 7.2% of the sample is held by the ten biggest clonotypes. Sequencing used peripheral blood. Receptors originate from a man aged 65-85 years with active COVID-19.

The chain links TRBV9 to TRBJ2-1, with 7 positions matching TRBD1. The CDR3 has 14 amino acids. CDR1 and CDR2 (germline): SGDLS, YYNGEE. J gave up 6 bases and V 2 bases, and 5 bases lay outside the gene matches. The CDR3 spells CASSVGTASNEQFF. CDR3 nucleotides: TGTGCCAGCAGCGTTGGGACAGCGAGCAATGAGCAGTTCTTC. Full variable domain (remainder filled in from reference TRBV9 and TRBJ2-1): DSGVTQTPKHLITATGQRVTLRCSPRSGDLSVYWYQQSLDQGLQFLIQYYNGEERAKGNILERFSAQQFPDLHSELNLSSLELGDSALYFCASSVGTASNEQFFGPGTRLTVL.

The chain combines TRBV7-9 with TRBJ1-6, with 8 positions matching TRBD1. In germline, CDR1 is SEHNR, CDR2 FQNEAQ (reference sequence). Unmatched junction bases numbered 0, after V lost 1 base and J lost 4 bases. The CDR3 is made up of 15 amino acids. CDR3 in amino acids: CASSLGTGYNSPLHF. The CDR3 coding sequence is TGTGCCAGCAGCTTAGGGACAGGGTATAATTCACCCCTCCACTTT.

V and J are TRBV27 and TRBJ1-1, with D perhaps matching TRBD1 (6 bases). The CDR3 sequence is 14 residues long. The V gene's germline CDR1 is MNHEY and CDR2 SMNVEV (reference sequence). Between the trimmed V and J ends, which lost 5 bases and 1 base, there was a span of 11 bases. This CDR3 reads CASSPGTRNTEAFF. CDR3 sequence (DNA): TGTGCCAGCAGTCCCGGGACAAGGAACACTGAAGCTTTCTTT.

The chain couples TRBV7-2 to TRBJ2-7; 8 nucleotides agree with TRBD2. The CDR3 is 15 amino acids. CDR1 and CDR2 (germline): SGHTA, FQGNSA. The V and J ends lost 6 bases and 2 bases, in that order; junction bases with no gene match: 9. Here the CDR3 DNA reads TGTGCCAGCAGGCCCGGACTAGCTACTACCTACGAGCAGTACTTC. This encodes CASRPGLATTYEQYF.

Notes on this clone: The same CDR3 also results from other DNA sequences found in this sample. The chain has TRBV27 and TRBJ2-2; TRBD2 aligns across 7 bases. V was pared by 6 bases and J by 5 bases, with 9 bases of the junction left unmatched. The CDR3 sequence is 15 residues long. Per germline, CDR1 MNHEY and CDR2 SMNVEV (reference sequence). CDR3 region: CASSLRVSGTGELFF. CDR3 DNA sequence: TGTGCCAGCAGCCTACGGGTTAGCGGGACCGGGGAGCTGTTTTTT.

This clone was detected only a few times. The rearrangement links TRBV4-3 to TRBJ1-3, with D unclear. The CDR3 has 15 amino acids. Looked up from germline, CDR1 is LGHNA and CDR2 is YSLEER. V lost 0 bases to trimming and J lost 0 bases, with 6 bases between them. CDR3 protein: CASSQEGGSGNTIYF. The DNA of the CDR3 is TGCGCCAGCAGCCAAGAAGGCGGCTCTGGAAACACCATATATTTT.

The chain is built from TRBV30 and TRBJ1-5; D unresolved. Trimming removed 2 bases from V and 2 bases from J, with 7 bases in between. The CDR3 sequence is 13 residues long. The germline V gene encodes CDR1 GTSNPN and CDR2 SVGIG (reference sequence). The CDR3 sequence is CAWSLTGNQPQHF. CDR3 nucleotide sequence: TGTGCCTGGAGTCTAACAGGCAATCAGCCCCAGCATTTT.

CDR3 in DNA: TGCAGTGCTAAACAAGGGGTCGAGCAGTACTTC. This gives the protein CSAKQGVEQYF. This sequence joins TRBV20-1 and TRBJ2-7, with a possible D match to TRBD1 (5 bases). Germline assignment: CDR1 DFQATT and CDR2 SNEGSKA (reference sequence). CDR3 length: 11 residues. V was cut by 4 bases and J by 6 bases, with 10 bases left in between.

CDR3 sequence: CASSLQGANRGTDTQYF. The CDR3 coding sequence is TGCGCCAGCAGCTTGCAAGGGGCGAACCGGGGCACAGATACGCAGTATTTT. The chain joins TRBV5-1 to TRBJ2-3; maybe TRBD1 (5 bases). This CDR3 spans 17 amino acids. The V end was cut by 1 base, the J end by 1 base, with 16 bases between. CDR1 is SGHRS, CDR2 YFSETQ, per germline.

The V gene is TRBV27, the J gene TRBJ1-3; D may be TRBD1 (6 bases). Germline V gene data show CDR1 as MNHEY and CDR2 as SMNVEV (reference sequence). V dropped 2 bases and J dropped 6 bases, with 8 bases sitting between them. The length of the CDR3 is 13 residues. The CDR3 region has the DNA TGTGCCAGCAGTTTAGACAGGACAAACACCATATATTTT. The encoded protein is CASSLDRTNTIYF.

The gene calls are TRBV5-5 and TRBJ2-7; D is undetermined. This CDR3 comprises 12 residues. V was cut by 0 bases and J by 3 bases, with 4 bases left in between. Germline values: CDR1 SGHKS, CDR2 YYEKEE (reference sequence). For the CDR3, the DNA is TGTGCCAGCAGCTTGGACTTCTACGAGCAGTACTTC. Its translation is CASSLDFYEQYF.

The V gene is TRBV5-1, the J gene TRBJ2-1; TRBD2 might be the D (5 bases). This CDR3 spans 15 amino acids. From germline, CDR1 is SGHRS and CDR2 YFSETQ. Trimming stripped 4 bases from V and 5 bases from J, with 16 bases between. The CDR3: CASSPGGQRDNEQFF. The CDR3 bases are TGCGCCAGCAGCCCCGGCGGGCAGCGCGACAATGAGCAGTTCTTC.

The chain joins TRBV6-2 or TRBV6-3 to TRBJ2-2; D unresolved. V was pared by 6 bases and J by 7 bases, with 9 bases between. CDR3 size: 12 residues. The V gene's germline CDR1 is MNHEY and CDR2 SVGEGT. CDR3 in amino acids: CASSGRGGELFF. CDR3 DNA sequence: TGTGCCAGCAGCGGAAGAGGCGGGGAGCTGTTTTTT.

This chain links TRBV28 with TRBJ1-1, with D unresolved. Germline V lookup: CDR1 MDHEN, CDR2 SYDVKM. The CDR3 contains 14 residues. V gave up 8 bases and J gave up 1 base, with 14 bases separating them. The CDR3 region has the DNA TGTGCCAGCCAGCTGGCAGGCTGGAACACTGAAGCTTTCTTT. Protein product: CASQLAGWNTEAFF. The full variable domain, with the rest looked up from reference TRBV28 and TRBJ1-1, is DVKVTQSSRYLVKRTGEKVFLECVQDMDHENMFWYRQDPGLGLRLIYFSYDVKMKEKGDIPEGYSVSREKKERFSLILESASTNQTSMYLCASQLAGWNTEAFFGQGTRLTVV.

The chain recombines TRBV7-2 with TRBJ1-3; D uncertain. This CDR3 has 14 amino acids. V lost 5 bases and J 0 bases, leaving 8 bases between the germline ends. Germline CDR1 SGHTA, CDR2 FQGNSA. This CDR3 is CASSLRFSGNTIYF. CDR3 DNA sequence: TGTGCCAGCAGCCTACGGTTCTCTGGAAACACCATATATTTT.

The gene calls are TRBV5-1 and TRBJ2-2; 11 nucleotides match TRBD2. The CDR3 sequence is 20 residues long. Germline V CDR1 and CDR2: SGHRS, YFSETQ. V was clipped by 0 bases and J by 3 bases; unmatched bases: 13. The CDR3 region is CASSLVLAGGRMTDTGELFF. CDR3 bases: TGCGCCAGCAGCTTGGTGTTAGCGGGGGGGAGGATGACTGACACCGGGGAGCTGTTTTTT.

V and J are TRBV13 and TRBJ2-1, with TRBD1 matching over 10 bases. CDR1 and CDR2 (germline): PRHDT, FYEKMQ (reference sequence). J was trimmed by 2 bases and V by 4 bases; bases with no gene match: 5. The CDR3 runs 16 residues. CDR3 bases: TGTGCCAGCAGCTCTGCCGGGACAGGGGCCTACAATGAGCAGTTCTTC. Encoded protein: CASSSAGTGAYNEQFF.

The CDR3 is CASSLSVGGAGRENYGYTF. Here the CDR3 DNA reads TGTGCCAGCAGTTTATCTGTCGGGGGGGCGGGCAGGGAAAACTATGGCTACACCTTC. V usage is TRBV27 and J usage is TRBJ1-2, with TRBD1 as a possible D gene (6 bases). The CDR3 spans 19 residues. Deletions cut 0 bases from V and 2 bases from J, with 22 bases between. The germline V gene encodes CDR1 MNHEY and CDR2 SMNVEV (reference sequence).

This chain joins TRBV7-8 and TRBJ2-5; possibly TRBD2 for D (5 bases). Trimming pared 2 bases from V and 4 bases from J, leaving 14 bases between. The CDR3 runs to 15 residues. Germline lookup yields CDR1 SGHVS and CDR2 FQNEAQ. CDR3 sequence reads: CASSLSHGVGETQYF. As DNA, the CDR3 is TGTGCCAGCAGCTTATCCCACGGGGTAGGAGAGACCCAGTACTTC.